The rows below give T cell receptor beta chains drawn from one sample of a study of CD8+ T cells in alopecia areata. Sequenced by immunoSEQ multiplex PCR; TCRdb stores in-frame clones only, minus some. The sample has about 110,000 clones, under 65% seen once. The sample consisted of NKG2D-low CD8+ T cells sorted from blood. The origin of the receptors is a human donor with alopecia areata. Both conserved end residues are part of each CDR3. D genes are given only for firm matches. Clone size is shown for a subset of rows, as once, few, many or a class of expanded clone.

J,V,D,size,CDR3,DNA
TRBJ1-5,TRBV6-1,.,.,CASSDWAAGQPQHF,TGTGCCAGCAGTGACTGGGCGGCGGGCCAGCCCCAGCATTTT
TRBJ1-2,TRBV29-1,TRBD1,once,CSVETGTDVYGYTF,TGCAGCGTTGAGACCGGGACAGACGTCTATGGCTACACCTTC
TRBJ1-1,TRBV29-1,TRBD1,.,CSVGGADRGDAAFF,TGCAGCGTTGGGGGTGCGGACAGGGGAGACGCGGCTTTCTTT
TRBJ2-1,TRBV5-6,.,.,CASSFVGQFLGDEQFF,TGTGCCAGCAGCTTTGTTGGACAGTTCTTGGGAGATGAGCAGTTCTTC
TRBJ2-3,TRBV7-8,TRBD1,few,CASSARTRGTVLSTDTQYF,TGTGCCAGCAGCGCACGAACACGAGGGACAGTTCTGAGCACAGATACGCAGTATTTT
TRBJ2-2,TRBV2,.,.,CASSPPGELFF,TGTGCCAGCAGTCCGCCCGGGGAGCTGTTTTTT
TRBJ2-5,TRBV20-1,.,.,CSARAGETQYF,TGCAGTGCTAGAGCAGGGGAGACCCAGTACTTC
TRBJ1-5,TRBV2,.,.,CASRKQGSYQPQHF,TGTGCCAGCAGGAAACAGGGCAGTTATCAGCCCCAGCATTTT
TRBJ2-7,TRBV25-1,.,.,CASSSQVNEQYF,TGTGCCAGCAGTAGCCAGGTGAACGAGCAGTACTTC
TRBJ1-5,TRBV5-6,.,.,CASSLAGGGQPQHF,TGTGCCAGCAGCTTGGCCGGGGGAGGTCAGCCCCAGCATTTT
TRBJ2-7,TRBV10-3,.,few,CAISEDMEQYF,TGTGCCATCAGTGAGGATATGGAGCAGTACTTC
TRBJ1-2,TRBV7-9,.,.,CASSPPSRAIGYTF,TGTGCCAGCAGCCCCCCATCTAGGGCTATCGGCTACACCTTC
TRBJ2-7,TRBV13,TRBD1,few,CASSREGQGENF,TGTGCCAGCAGCCGCGAAGGACAGGGAGAGAACTTC
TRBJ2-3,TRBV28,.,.,CASSTDTQYF,TGTGCCAGCAGCACAGATACGCAGTATTTT